This T cell receptor beta chain was captured by sequencing in a study of Ad26.COV2.S vaccination and SARS-CoV-2 variants. CDR1 and CDR2 from the germline V gene are LNHDA and SQIVND (reference sequence). CDR3 length: 17 amino acids. V was pared by 3 bases and J by 0 bases, with 14 bases between. Assay used: immunoSEQ multiplex PCR; TCRdb lists only in-frame clones, some missing. The table shows 300,000 to 400,000 clones, with under 95% occurring only once. This chain connects TRBV19 to TRBJ1-4; D gene uncertain. The origin of this receptor is a human donor who had recovered from COVID-19. Sequencing used peripheral blood, obtained after recovery from COVID-19. CDR3 DNA: TGTGCCAGTAGTATGAGGTGGAGGGATACAACTAATGAAAAACTGTTTTTT. Translated, it gives CASSMRWRDTTNEKLFF.